The sequence of this T cell receptor beta chain was determined in a study of blood T cell repertoires in COVID-19. The data were produced by immunoSEQ multiplex PCR, yet TCRdb's version contains in-frame clones alone and is incomplete. Here the sample spans roughly 220,000 clones, 88% being singletons. A few counts support this clone. This CDR3 comprises 15 residues. Germline CDR1 and CDR2: SGHAT and FQNNGV. Trimming removed 6 bases from V and 7 bases from J, with 18 bases in between. This rearrangement joins TRBV11-2 to TRBJ1-4; a possible D gene is TRBD1 (6 bases). Sequencing was done on a sample of PBMCs or T cells enriched from blood (not recorded which). The receptor's source is a woman in her 50s with acute COVID-19. CDR3 sequence (DNA): TGTGCCAGCAGTCCCGGGGGGGCGGTCGGTGAAAAACTGTTTTTT. It yields the protein CASSPGGAVGEKLFF.